This TCR beta chain was sequenced for a study of T cells after yellow fever vaccination. Germline loops: CDR1 MGHRA, CDR2 YSYEKL. The V gene lost 3 bases and the J gene lost 3 bases, with 31 bases spanning the gap. This CDR3 region has 21 residues. It was through 5'RACE template switching that TCR cDNA was made, with a universal primer site and UMIs added. Each CDR3 protein gets one entry after TCRdb re-called the 5' RACE reads with MiXCR. The data contain a few hundred thousand distinct CDR3 sequences, about a sixth of them singletons. The receptor comes from a young man who received the YFV17D yellow fever vaccine. This chain links TRBV4-1 with TRBJ2-3; D may be TRBD2 (6 bases). The sample here was PBMCs, taken around 5 days after the first yellow fever vaccination. The CDR3 region has the DNA TGCGCCAGCAGCCAGAGGGCCCTTCAATCGGGACTCCTATCAGAGACAGATACGCAGTATTTT. It translates to CASSQRALQSGLLSETDTQYF.